What follows are 8 T cell receptor beta chains derived from one specimen sequenced in a study of human T cells and chemical hapten exposure. TCRdb re-derived calls from the RACE reads in MiXCR, one entry per CDR3 protein. The sample contains roughly 70,000 distinct CDR3 sequences, 9.8% of which appear only once. The time point denotes: patch test 1, 2 weeks after DPC sensitization. Noted treatment: therapeutic diphenylcyclopropenone sensitization with weekly scalp DPC. The source was whole blood, collected in connection with sensitization to the hapten diphenylcyclopropenone (DPC). Receptors originate from a woman aged 40-49 years with alopecia areata. Some clones in this sample may be carry-over from other donors' samples.

This clonotype was seen many times. In DNA form, the CDR3 reads TGTGCCAGCAGTCCCGGGGCTACTAATGAAAAACTGTTTTTT. It is translated as CASSPGATNEKLFF. This chain connects TRBV6-2 or TRBV6-3 to TRBJ1-4; D perhaps matches TRBD1 (5 bases). The CDR3 loop spans 14 amino acids. V was cut by 5 bases and J by 2 bases, with 9 bases left in between. Germline V lookup: CDR1 MNHEY, CDR2 SVGEGT.

This clonotype was counted between two and nine times. The CDR3 coding sequence is TGTGCCTGGAGTGTACTTAAAAAGACCCAGTACTTC. The encoded protein is CAWSVLKKTQYF. This chain links TRBV30 with TRBJ2-5; D is unresolved. V lost 0 bases, J lost 6 bases, and 8 bases lay in between. The CDR3 is made up of 12 amino acids. CDR1 and CDR2 (germline): GTSNPN, SVGIG (reference sequence).

This clonotype was seen a handful of times. The chain couples TRBV7-8 to TRBJ1-2; 7 bases fit TRBD1. Looked up from germline, CDR1 is SGHVS and CDR2 is FQNEAQ. This CDR3 has 13 amino acids. V lost 5 bases to trimming and J lost 4 bases; unmatched junction nucleotides: 4. The CDR3 is CASSQGGGYGYTF. In DNA form, the CDR3 reads TGTGCCAGCAGCCAGGGGGGCGGCTATGGCTACACCTTC.

This clonotype was recorded only once. This clone may be a read error of a much larger clone one base away. This sequence joins TRBV18 and TRBJ1-3; 8 bases agree with TRBD1. V lost 5 bases, J lost 6 bases, and 3 bases stayed unmatched. Germline V gene data show CDR1 as KGHSH and CDR2 as LQKENI. The CDR3 contains 13 residues. CDR3 residues: CASSSGGKNTIYF. For the CDR3, the DNA is TGTGCCAGCTCATCAGGGGGCAAAAACACCATATATTTT.

As for this clonotype: This could be a read error, since a much larger clone is one nucleotide away. The CDR3 protein is CASSPFRGTVGDEQFF. The CDR3, as DNA: TGTGCCAGCTCACCATTCCGGGGGACCGTGGGGGATGAGCAGTTCTTC. J is TRBJ2-1 and V is TRBV18; TRBD2 is a possible D gene (6 bases). This CDR3 spans 16 amino acids. V was cut by 2 bases and J by 8 bases, with 19 bases left in between. From germline, CDR1 is KGHSH and CDR2 LQKENI.

This clonotype was recorded a few times. V gene TRBV28 combines with J gene TRBJ2-7; 7 positions match TRBD1. This CDR3 region has 15 residues. V lost 4 bases to trimming and J lost 3 bases; unmatched junction nucleotides: 9. Per germline, CDR1 MDHEN and CDR2 SYDVKM. The chain's CDR3 is CASSSPGQNNYEQYF. The CDR3, as DNA: TGTGCCAGCAGTTCCCCGGGACAGAATAACTACGAGCAGTACTTC. The full variable domain, completed using reference TRBV28 and TRBJ2-7, is DVKVTQSSRYLVKRTGEKVFLECVQDMDHENMFWYRQDPGLGLRLIYFSYDVKMKEKGDIPEGYSVSREKKERFSLILESASTNQTSMYLCASSSPGQNNYEQYFGPGTRLTVT.

This clonotype was seen ten or more times. In DNA, the CDR3 is TGTGCCAGCAGTGCCACCGGGACAGGGTTGGGTCAGCCCCAGCATTTT. Protein product: CASSATGTGLGQPQHF. The rearrangement uses TRBV2 and TRBJ1-5; 9 bases line up with TRBD1. Trimming removed 4 bases from V and 6 bases from J; junction bases left unmatched: 10. Germline V gene lookup returns CDR1 SNHLY and CDR2 FYNNEI. The CDR3 consists of 16 residues.

The rearrangement joins TRBV7-8 to TRBJ1-1; D remains ambiguous. The V and J ends lost 3 bases and 0 bases respectively, with 8 bases between them. The germline V gene encodes CDR1 SGHVS and CDR2 FQNEAQ. This CDR3 is built from 14 residues. Written as DNA, the CDR3 is TGTGCCAGCAGCTTGGCTGAACTGAACACTGAAGCTTTCTTT. Amino acid sequence: CASSLAELNTEAFF. The entire variable domain, with the rest obtained from reference TRBV7-8 and TRBJ1-1, is as follows: GAGVSQSPRYKVAKRGQDVALRCDPISGHVSLFWYQQALGQGPEFLTYFQNEAQLDKSGLPSDRFFAERPEGSVSTLKIQRTQQEDSAVYLCASSLAELNTEAFFGQGTRLTVV.